This T cell receptor (beta chain) derives from a study of identical twins listed by TCRdb under 2016. Study-level background: The study deep-sequenced TCR alpha and beta repertoires from monozygotic twins, unrelated adults of various ages and cord blood to test whether fetal clonotypes persist. To rule out contamination, replicate twin experiments were performed at different times with different library preparation protocols.

Points on this clonotype: What this receptor recognizes is not known. No much larger clone is present one base from it, and per-base qualities are unavailable.

Every donor was a healthy Caucasian. Three pairs of female monozygotic twins, all aged roughly 18 to 30 years, were included in the twin cohort. Peripheral blood mononuclear cells were the source from which RNA for the TCR libraries was isolated. The method behind the library was 5' RACE. Instrument used: Illumina HiSeq 2000. Template switching introduced a universal primer binding site; the final cDNA contained a unique molecular identifier, enabling accurate counting of TCR cDNA molecules. Specific primers in the conserved constant-segment region were used to synthesize first-strand cDNA for the TCR alpha and beta chains. To control for contamination, every cDNA library was double barcoded, receiving both a SMART-Mk sample barcode and Illumina barcodes. TruSeq adapter sequences, together with Illumina sample barcodes, were added in two successive PCR steps. The Illumina HiSeq platform was used with custom primers to sequence TCR alpha and beta cDNA libraries. Per the authors' processing: MiGEC was used to process raw reads and extract unique molecular identifiers, and MiXCR was used to find CDR3 positions. Recombination models were inferred per individual with the repgenHMM and IGoR tools using an EM algorithm. Shared clonotype analysis was performed with the tcR package in R, normalizing sharing by the product of cloneset sizes. To study raw recombination without the effects of thymic and clonal selection, out-of-frame nonproductive sequences were analyzed. TCRdb trimmed public reads at Q25 via fastp, called clones via MiXCR and kept in-frame beta chains. Identical CDR3 proteins give one entry, which carries the most common genes and DNA. TCRdb assigned the V and J calls; the authors' analysis was not used. This sample gives some 590,000 distinct CDR3 sequences in total; over 8.5% of them show up just once. The biggest ten clones account for approximately 3.2% of the sample.

The investigation overall reported the following: Because the same donors could not be followed over many years, the conclusions depended on cross-sectional statistical analysis. Compared with coincidental sharing between unrelated individuals, out-of-frame TCR alpha sequences shared between twins showed an excess of sequences with low generation probability. In monozygotic twins, out-of-frame TCR alpha sharing was systematically underestimated by recombination models, although the models agreed with sharing between unrelated individuals. In beta out-of-frame sequences, excess twin sharing was weaker, because having fewer shared sequences lowered the signal-to-noise ratio. Zero-insertion analyses could be partly confounded by invariant T cells such as MAIT and iNKT, though diverse VJ usage argued against such confounding for most clonotypes. Fewer insertions were carried by abundant cord blood beta clonotypes; a weaker similar trend was observed in young adult naive repertoires, while no such trend was observed in memory repertoires.

These records were also assigned to another study, of yellow fever vaccine responses in identical twins. As that second study puts it: According to the authors, the vaccine-induced T cell response in identical twins seemed to be partly convergent and partly specific to each individual. In the study, vaccine-responding T cell clones were precisely tracked in identical twins.

Sequencing was carried out using PBMCs. The origin of this receptor is a woman aged 18-29 years in good health.

The CDR3 reads CAISEPQVPYNEQFF. The nucleotide sequence reads as follows: TGTGCCATCAGTGAGCCACAAGTCCCCTACAATGAGCAGTTCTTC. Recombination joined TRBV10-3 with TRBJ2-1; there is no confident call for the D gene. The CDR3 numbers 15 residues from cysteine through phenylalanine. The entry retains the CDR3 DNA only, 45 bases that are in frame from base 1. CDR1 is given as ENHRY and CDR2 as SYGVKD, both from the germline V gene. V loses 2 bases of germline sequence and J loses 2 bases, and the interval between the two ends is 10 bases.